The sequence of this T cell receptor beta chain was determined in a study of a mutant IDH1 vaccine in newly diagnosed glioma. Study-level information: Treated patients had a mean age of 40.4 years and an approximately 62% male, around 38% female split. Earlier treatment was radiotherapy, temozolomide, or both, with most getting both.

Time point denoted: week 35, safety follow-up. A single vaccine dose contained 300 ug of mutant IDH1 20-mer peptide, and topical imiquimod was used with it. Profiled with immunoSEQ multiplex PCR; TCRdb holds only in-frame clones, not every one. The sample lists more than 35,000 clones, 65% to 90% occurring once. This CDR3 has 13 residues. The germline V and J ends were trimmed by 0 bases and 6 bases, with 7 bases remaining between them. CDR1 is SGHRS, CDR2 YFSETQ, per germline. Details on this clone: What it binds is unknown.

The sequences come from PBMCs, collected from a glioma patient whose treatment included an IDH1 peptide vaccine. The TCR sequence derives from a woman in her thirties or forties with glioma. Some clones in this sample may be carry-over from other donors' samples. The chain couples TRBV5-1 to TRBJ2-1; D remains ambiguous. CDR3 residues: CASSLDRINEQFF. For the CDR3, the DNA is TGCGCCAGCAGCTTGGATCGGATCAATGAGCAGTTCTTC.